The sequence of this T cell receptor beta chain was determined in a study of OX40 agonist ivuxolimab in advanced cancers. Libraries were prepared by immunoSEQ multiplex PCR; TCRdb keeps only in-frame clonotypes and omits some of them. The sample lists about 83,000 clones, roughly 83% occurring once. There are 15 residues in the CDR3. V was pared by 4 bases and J by 4 bases, with 16 bases between. Germline V gene data show CDR1 as MGHDK and CDR2 as SYGVNS. The TCR originated in an adult with an advanced solid tumor such as melanoma, head and neck, liver or kidney cancer. The specimen was CD4+ or CD8+ T cells sorted from blood, collected in a trial of the OX40 agonist ivuxolimab. The chain carries TRBV25-1 and TRBJ1-1; the D gene is possibly TRBD1 (6 bases). The CDR3, as DNA: TGTGCCAGCAGTGGAGAACAGGGATTCATCACTGAAGCTTTCTTT. Translated: CASSGEQGFITEAFF. The variable domain in full, with the rest retrieved from reference TRBV25-1 and TRBJ1-1, is EADIYQTPRYLVIGTGKKITLECSQTMGHDKMYWYQQDPGMELHLIHYSYGVNSTEKGDLSSESTVSRIRTEHFPLTLESARPSHTSQYLCASSGEQGFITEAFFGQGTRLTVV.